This paragraph reports one T cell receptor beta chain. No antigen is known for it. This specimen belongs to a study of T cell responses to AZD1222 COVID-19 vaccine. Study-wide context: Samples with a second dose at about 4 or about 12 weeks were pooled together.

Assay used: immunoSEQ multiplex PCR; TCRdb lists only in-frame clones, some missing. In the table there are approximately 110,000 clones, more than 90% of which are singletons. General observations from the study: Spike-specific TCR breadth and depth grew following two AZD1222 doses. Repertoires were obtained solely post-peak T cell response.

This CDR3 has 15 residues. V gave up 0 bases and J gave up 7 bases; unmatched junction bases: 5. CDR1 and CDR2 (germline): MNHEY, SVGAGI. The receptor comes from an adult in good health. The sequences come from peripheral blood, collected on day 0 of AZD1222 vaccination. The chain is built from TRBV6-5 and TRBJ1-2; 10 positions match TRBD1. Here the CDR3 reads CASSYSDRGRSGYTF. The CDR3 DNA reads TGTGCCAGCAGTTACTCCGACAGGGGGCGCAGTGGCTACACCTTC.